The 2 T cell receptor beta chains below were found in one sample sequenced in a study of shared clonotypes between healthy human individuals. Profiling relied on immunoSEQ multiplex PCR, and the TCRdb table lists in-frame clones only, not all of them. This table has some 580,000 clones, around 97% appearing once. The specimen sequenced was naive CD4+ T cells sorted from blood. Subset indicated: CD45RA+ positively selected. These receptors all stem from a woman in her 30s in good health.

J is TRBJ2-2 and V is TRBV5-1, with D perhaps being TRBD1 or TRBD2 (6 bases each). Germline lookup yields CDR1 SGHRS and CDR2 YFSETQ. Trimming cost V 2 bases and J 4 bases, with 15 bases left between them. The CDR3 length is 16 residues. CDR3 DNA: TGCGCCAGCAGCTTTAACGGGGGCGTAGGCACCGGGGAGCTGTTTTTT. It encodes CASSFNGGVGTGELFF. Together with reference TRBV5-1 and TRBJ2-2, the CDR3 gives the full variable domain: KAGVTQTPRYLIKTRGQQVTLSCSPISGHRSVSWYQQTPGQGLQFLFEYFSETQRNKGNFPGRFSGRQFSNSRSEMNVSTLELGDSALYLCASSFNGGVGTGELFFGEGSRLTVL.

The count of this clone is one. The chain couples TRBV2 to TRBJ2-2; D ambiguous. Trimming shortened V by 7 bases and J by 1 base, and 13 bases separated the two germline ends. The V gene's germline CDR1 is SNHLY and CDR2 FYNNEI. CDR3 length equals 15 residues. The CDR3 DNA is TGTGCCAGCAACCCGGAAACCCTGAACACCGGGGAGCTGTTTTTT. Encoded protein: CASNPETLNTGELFF.